Listed below are T cell receptor beta chains from one sample, sequenced in a study of T-cell memory formation after mild COVID-19. MiXCR, applied by TCRdb to the 5' RACE reads, yields one record per CDR3 protein. The sample contains 100,000 to 140,000 distinct CDR3 sequences, approximately 15% of which appear only once. The sample comprised PBMCs or a T cell subset sorted from them (not recorded which). The origin of the receptors is a young man who had mild COVID-19 (a few samples of this study predate the infection). Cell type and time point are not known. The CDR3 runs from the conserved cysteine through the conserved F or W. Each record gives: J gene, clone size, V gene, D gene, CDR3 DNA, CDR3 protein. A D gene is named only where the DNA matches it firmly. Expanded clones get a size class; other rows say once, few or many, or leave the size out.

>TRBJ1-5|few|TRBV4-1|.
TGCGCCAGCAGCCAAGATGGGGGGGAGGTATATAGCAATCAGCCCCAGCATTTT
CASSQDGGEVYSNQPQHF
>TRBJ2-7|.|TRBV10-3|.
TGTGCCACCTCCGGGACACCGAGCTACGAGCAGTACTTC
CATSGTPSYEQYF
>TRBJ1-1|few|TRBV29-1|.
TGCAGCGTTGGTGTGGGAATGAACACTGAAGCTTTCTTT
CSVGVGMNTEAFF
>TRBJ1-1|.|TRBV2|TRBD1
TGTGCCAGCGGGGACAGGCAGAACACTGAAGCTTTCTTT
CASGDRQNTEAFF
>TRBJ1-1|.|TRBV27|.
TGTGCCAGCAGTCAGGGCTCTGGGGCCACGTCTGAAGCTTTCTTT
CASSQGSGATSEAFF
>TRBJ1-2|.|TRBV7-9|.
TGTGCCAGCCGGGGCCCCGGGGATTATGGCTACACCTTC
CASRGPGDYGYTF
>TRBJ2-1|many|TRBV29-1|.
TGCAGCGCTGTGCGCTCCTACAATGAGCAGTTCTTC
CSAVRSYNEQFF
>TRBJ1-1|.|TRBV12-3/TRBV12-4|.
TGTGCCAGCAGTTTATGGTGGCCAGAAGCTTTCTTT
CASSLWWPEAFF
>TRBJ2-6|.|TRBV4-3|.
TGCGCCAGCAGCCAGGCCAGGGCCATCTCTGGGGCCAACGTCCTGACTTTC
CASSQARAISGANVLTF
>TRBJ2-1|few|TRBV4-3|TRBD2
TGCGCCAGCAGCCAAGATCCAGGACTAGCGTATGAGCAGTTCTTC
CASSQDPGLAYEQFF
>TRBJ1-6|.|TRBV12-3/TRBV12-4|.
TGTGCCAGCAGTTCGGGTTTGCGCGATTCACCCCTCCACTTT
CASSSGLRDSPLHF
>TRBJ2-5|.|TRBV18|.
TGTGCCAGCTCACCCCTCCGTCAGACCCAGTACTTC
CASSPLRQTQYF
>TRBJ1-5|.|TRBV5-1|.
TGCGCCAGCGAGGCCCAGCATTTT
CASEAQHF
>TRBJ1-5|few|TRBV6-2/TRBV6-3|.
TGTGCCAGCAGTTACCGCGGACGTAACCAGCATTTT
CASSYRGRNQHF
>TRBJ1-1|.|TRBV28|TRBD1
TGTGCCAGCAGTTTTCCGGACAGGGGCGCTGAAGCTTTCTTT
CASSFPDRGAEAFF
>TRBJ2-7|.|TRBV20-1|.
TGCAGTGCTCTAGTCGGGCTAGCTGGGGGGTACGAGCAATACTTC
CSALVGLAGGYEQYF
>TRBJ1-1|.|TRBV9|.
TGTGCCAGCAGCCCCGGGAGCCAGAACACTGAAGCTTTCTTT
CASSPGSQNTEAFF
>TRBJ1-2|many|TRBV20-1|TRBD1
TGCAGTGCTAGAGACTCCGGGACAGGCAATCTGGGCTACACCTTC
CSARDSGTGNLGYTF
>TRBJ1-1|.|TRBV11-1|.
TGTGCCAGCAGCTTGGGGGGCGAGTCTGAAGCTTTCTTT
CASSLGGESEAFF
>TRBJ2-2|few|TRBV7-9|.
TGTGCCAGCAGCGACTTCACCGGGGAGCTGTTTTTT
CASSDFTGELFF
>TRBJ2-7|many|TRBV10-3|.
TGTGCCATCACCCCTGAGATGGGGGCCTCCTACAGGGAGCAGTACTTC
CAITPEMGASYREQYF
>TRBJ1-6|.|TRBV25-1|.
TGTGCCAGCAGTGACCTTACAACGGACATCGGGAGTACACCCCTCCACTTT
CASSDLTTDIGSTPLHF
>TRBJ2-3|.|TRBV7-9|TRBD1
TGTGCCAGCAGCAGACGGGACAGGGGTTTCGATACGCAGTATTTT
CASSRRDRGFDTQYF
>TRBJ1-6|few|TRBV4-3|.
TGCGCCAGCAGCCAAGACCAGAGTGATTATTCACCCCTCCACTTT
CASSQDQSDYSPLHF
>TRBJ2-3|many|TRBV5-1|TRBD2
TGCGCCAGCAGCGTGACCGGGACTAGCGGGGAGGATACGCAGTATTTT
CASSVTGTSGEDTQYF
>TRBJ1-4|.|TRBV9|.
TGTGCCAGCAGCGTAGAGGGACACGATCCACTTAATGAAAAACTGTTTTTT
CASSVEGHDPLNEKLFF
>TRBJ1-5|many|TRBV4-3|.
TGCGCCAGCAGCCAAGAATTCCGGGACGGACCGTATCAGCCCCAGCATTTT
CASSQEFRDGPYQPQHF
>TRBJ2-5|few|TRBV7-9|.
TGTGCCAGCAGCTTGGAGACAGGTTCCCAAGAGACCCAGTACTTC
CASSLETGSQETQYF
>TRBJ2-5|.|TRBV4-3|TRBD1
TGCGCCAGCAGCCAGGGACAGACCGAAGAGACCCAGTACTTC
CASSQGQTEETQYF
>TRBJ2-5|.|TRBV5-1|.
TGCGCCAGCAGCCCACTGGGGGGCTTTCAAGAGACCCAGTACTTC
CASSPLGGFQETQYF
>TRBJ2-4|.|TRBV28|.
TGTGCCAGCAGTTTAGACGATCTGGGCATTCAGTACTTC
CASSLDDLGIQYF
>TRBJ1-5|.|TRBV27|.
TGTGCCAGCAGTTTTGGCGGGGTCGGTCAGCCCCAGCATTTT
CASSFGGVGQPQHF
>TRBJ2-7|.|TRBV6-5|TRBD1
TGTGCCAGCAGTCGGCCCGGGACAGGGTTCCACGAGCAGTACTTC
CASSRPGTGFHEQYF